The text below deals with one T cell receptor beta chain. This CDR3 has 14 amino acids. The V and J ends lost 5 bases and 4 bases respectively, with 12 bases between them. Germline V lookup: CDR1 LNHDA, CDR2 SQIVND (reference sequence). Sequencing used immunoSEQ multiplex PCR; TCRdb keeps in-frame clones, though not all of them. The top ten hold about 10% of the sample, which has 200,000 to 250,000 clones, approximately 80% seen once. The data stem from a study of blood T cell repertoires in COVID-19. This TCR was recovered from a woman over 75 with acute or convalescent COVID-19. The chain couples TRBV19 to TRBJ1-5, with D uncertain. The material sequenced was peripheral blood. Here the CDR3 DNA reads TGTGCCAGTAGTGCCCAATGGAGTAATCAGCCCCAGCATTTT. Residues: CASSAQWSNQPQHF.